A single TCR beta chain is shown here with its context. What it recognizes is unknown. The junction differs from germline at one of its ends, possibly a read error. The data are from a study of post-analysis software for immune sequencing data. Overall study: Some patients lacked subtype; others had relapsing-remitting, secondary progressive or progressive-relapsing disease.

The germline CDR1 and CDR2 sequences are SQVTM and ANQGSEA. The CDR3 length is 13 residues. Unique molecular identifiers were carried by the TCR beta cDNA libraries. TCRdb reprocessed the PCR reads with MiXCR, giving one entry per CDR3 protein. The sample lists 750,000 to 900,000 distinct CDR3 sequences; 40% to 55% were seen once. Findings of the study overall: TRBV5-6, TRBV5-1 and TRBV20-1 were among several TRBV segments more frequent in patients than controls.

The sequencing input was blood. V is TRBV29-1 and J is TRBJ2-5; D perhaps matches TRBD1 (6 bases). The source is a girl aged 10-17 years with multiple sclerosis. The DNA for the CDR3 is TGCAGCGTTGGAGGCTGGGCAGGGGAGACCCAGGACTTC. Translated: CSVGGWAGETQDF.